The following is a TCR beta chain sequence with its context. Germline-derived CDR1 and CDR2 are SGHTS and YDEGEE. Trimming removed 3 bases from V and 13 bases from J, with 11 bases in between. The CDR3 sequence is 11 residues long. The entry originates in a study of blood T cell repertoires in COVID-19. The overall study: Donors in the United States, Italy and Spain gave samples during acute or convalescent COVID-19.

The method was immunoSEQ multiplex PCR; TCRdb's version includes in-frame clones alone and lacks a portion of them. Among 120,000 to 150,000 clones listed, roughly 76% were seen once. The TCR was taken from an elderly man with acute or convalescent COVID-19. The gene calls are TRBV5-8 and TRBJ1-5; no clear D gene. Sequencing used peripheral blood. The CDR3 here is CASSSLIAQHF. The CDR3 DNA is TGTGCCAGCAGCTCACTCATTGCACAGCATTTT.